Each of the 22 T cell receptor beta chains below was sequenced from the same sample in a study of blood T cell repertoires in COVID-19. Repertoires were generated with immunoSEQ multiplex PCR, while TCRdb's copy carries only in-frame clones and drops some. The table includes more than 85,000 clones, roughly 79% detected once. What was sequenced was peripheral blood. All receptors derive from a woman over 75 with active or convalescent COVID-19.

CDR3 residues: CASSRGLAGGPTYNEQFF. The DNA of the CDR3 is TGTGCCAGCAGCCGGGGACTAGCGGGAGGCCCGACCTACAATGAGCAGTTCTTC. This chain joins TRBV3-1 (or the pseudogene TRBV3-2) and TRBJ2-1, with 15 positions matching TRBD2. V trimming: 4 bases; J trimming: 2 bases; junction bases outside the gene matches: 6. Germline assignment: CDR1 LGHDT and CDR2 YNNKEL (reference sequence). The CDR3 is 18 residues long.

The V call is TRBV10-1, the J call TRBJ2-3, with D possibly being TRBD2 (6 bases). Looked up from germline, CDR1 is WNHNN and CDR2 is SYGVQD (reference sequence). This CDR3 spans 14 amino acids. V was clipped by 0 bases and J by 8 bases, with 12 bases between them. Written as DNA, the CDR3 is TGCGCCAGCAGTGAGTCGGGGGGTATCGGTACGCAGTATTTT. Translation gives CASSESGGIGTQYF.

This clone was detected a few times. J is TRBJ2-7 and V is TRBV29-1; 11 bases line up with TRBD2. Germline assignment: CDR1 SQVTM and CDR2 ANQGSEA. The CDR3 spans 15 residues. Losses at the gene ends were 2 bases for V and 2 bases for J; bases not matched to a gene: 5. CDR3 in DNA: TGCAGCGTTGAATCCCCACTAGCGGGGGCCTACGAGCAGTACTTC. This codes for CSVESPLAGAYEQYF.

The chain employs TRBV2 and TRBJ1-1; TRBD1 aligns across 9 bases. Germline assignment: CDR1 SNHLY and CDR2 FYNNEI. Germline trimming cut 6 bases from V and 3 bases from J; bases unmatched to any gene: 8. The CDR3 runs 15 residues. As DNA, the CDR3 is TGTGCCAGCAGCACAGGGGGCGCGTGGGACACTGAAGCTTTCTTT. Its translation: CASSTGGAWDTEAFF.

The V and J genes are TRBV7-9 and TRBJ1-4; tentatively, D is TRBD1 (5 bases). The CDR3 contains 12 residues. The germline V gene has CDR1 SEHNR and CDR2 FQNEAQ (reference sequence). Trimming removed 7 bases at V and 9 bases at J, with 12 bases between. The CDR3 spells CASTPRGQKLFF. As DNA, the CDR3 is TGTGCCAGCACTCCAAGGGGTCAAAAACTGTTTTTT. Full variable domain (rest looked up from reference TRBV7-9 and TRBJ1-4): DTGVSQNPRHKITKRGQNVTFRCDPISEHNRLYWYRQTLGQGPEFLTYFQNEAQLEKSRLLSDRFSAERPKGSFSTLEIQRTEQGDSAMYLCASTPRGQKLFFGSGTQLSVL.

This clone was detected a few times. This chain joins TRBV5-1 and TRBJ2-5; the match to TRBD2 covers 7 bases. Germline V gene sequence: CDR1 SGHRS, CDR2 YFSETQ. V lost 3 bases and J lost 2; bases outside the gene matches: 7. This CDR3 has 15 residues. CDR3 protein: CASSSNGLVQETQYF. DNA for the CDR3: TGCGCCAGCAGCTCGAACGGACTAGTTCAAGAGACCCAGTACTTC. The full variable domain, with the rest looked up from reference TRBV5-1 and TRBJ2-5, is KAGVTQTPRYLIKTRGQQVTLSCSPISGHRSVSWYQQTPGQGLQFLFEYFSETQRNKGNFPGRFSGRQFSNSRSEMNVSTLELGDSALYLCASSSNGLVQETQYFGPGTRLLVL.

J is TRBJ1-2 and V is TRBV28; 9 bases match TRBD1. This CDR3 comprises 16 residues. Trimming removed 1 base from V and 3 bases from J; junction bases left unmatched: 6. Germline V gives CDR1 MDHEN, CDR2 SYDVKM. The chain's CDR3 is CASSLFIGQGHYGYTF. The DNA for the CDR3 is TGTGCCAGCAGTTTATTCATAGGACAGGGGCACTATGGCTACACCTTC.

This clone was seen more than once but under ten times. The junction differs from germline at one of its ends, possibly a read error. This sequence joins TRBV2 and TRBJ2-7; a possible D gene is TRBD1 (6 bases). The CDR3 totals 13 residues. Germline CDR1 SNHLY, CDR2 FYNNEI. CDR3 nucleotide sequence: TGTGCCAGCAGTGAAGGGACAGCATTCTACCCTATCTTC. Translating it yields CASSEGTAFYPIF.

This clone was detected a few times. This chain uses TRBV6-5 with TRBJ1-2; D is ambiguous. Germline CDR1 MNHEY, CDR2 SVGAGI. CDR3 length equals 14 residues. V dropped 6 bases and J dropped 3 bases, with 14 bases sitting between them. CDR3 sequence (DNA): TGTGCCAGCAGGGGAGGGAGTATCGACTATGGCTACACCTTC. It specifies CASRGGSIDYGYTF.

The genes are TRBV18 and TRBJ1-2; no clear D. V lost 3 bases to trimming and J lost 4 bases, with 15 bases between them. Germline V gene lookup returns CDR1 KGHSH and CDR2 LQKENI. There are 15 residues in the CDR3. CDR3 nucleotide sequence: TGTGCCAGCTCACCCGGGATACGGGCTGGCTATGGCTACACCTTC. This encodes CASSPGIRAGYGYTF.

The chain carries TRBV5-6 and TRBJ2-4; D gene unclear. CDR1 and CDR2 from the germline V gene are SGHDT and YYEEEE. The CDR3 spans 13 residues. Trimming removed 4 bases from V and 3 bases from J, with 8 bases in between. The CDR3 loop is CASSPAGKNIQYF. The CDR3 DNA reads as TGTGCCAGCAGCCCTGCCGGCAAAAACATTCAGTACTTC. Filled out from reference TRBV5-6 and TRBJ2-4, the complete variable domain reads DAGVTQSPTHLIKTRGQQVTLRCSPKSGHDTVSWYQQALGQGPQFIFQYYEEEERQRGNFPDRFSGHQFPNYSSELNVNALLLGDSALYLCASSPAGKNIQYFGAGTRLSVL.

This chain joins TRBV7-6 and TRBJ2-2; a possible D gene is TRBD2 (6 bases). Germline V gene lookup returns CDR1 SGHVS and CDR2 FNYEAQ. The CDR3 totals 15 residues. Deletions cut 6 bases from V and 4 bases from J, with 15 bases between. CDR3 DNA sequence: TGTGCCAGCAGATCCGGGACTGGGGGCACCGGGGAGCTGTTTTTT. Translation gives CASRSGTGGTGELFF. Combining the CDR3 with reference TRBV7-6 and TRBJ2-2 gives the whole variable domain GAGVSQSPRYKVTKRGQDVALRCDPISGHVSLYWYRQALGQGPEFLTYFNYEAQQDKSGLPNDRFSAERPEGSISTLTIQRTEQRDSAMYRCASRSGTGGTGELFFGEGSRLTVL.

The rearrangement uses TRBV12-3 or TRBV12-4 and TRBJ1-1; weak D call: TRBD1 (5 bases). This CDR3 comprises 13 residues. V was cut by 3 bases and J by 5 bases, with 10 bases left in between. CDR3 sequence: CASSLQGGTEAFF. DNA of the CDR3: TGTGCCAGCAGTTTGCAGGGTGGAACTGAAGCTTTCTTT.

Many counts were recorded for this clone. The CDR3 nucleotides are TGTGCCAGCAGCTTAGATATCGCCTGGTCCAGGGAGCAGTACTTC. It is translated as CASSLDIAWSREQYF. The chain links TRBV7-6 to TRBJ2-7; D is undetermined. V was trimmed by 1 base and J by 7 bases, leaving 17 bases between them. Germline V gives CDR1 SGHVS, CDR2 FNYEAQ. This CDR3 contains 15 residues.

This clone was detected once. This sequence joins TRBV28 and TRBJ2-4; D uncertain. The V end was cut by 6 bases, the J end by 0 bases, with 9 bases between. CDR1 is MDHEN and CDR2 is SYDVKM in the germline V gene. The CDR3 extends over 14 amino acids. CDR3 bases: TGTGCCAGCAGCCAGCGACTAGCCAAAAACATTCAGTACTTC. Translated, it gives CASSQRLAKNIQYF.

This sequence joins TRBV10-3 and TRBJ1-3; the match to TRBD1 covers 8 bases. Germline CDR1 and CDR2: ENHRY and SYGVKD. After removal of 6 bases from V and 5 bases from J, the junction contained 9 bases not matched to a gene. The length of the CDR3 is 15 residues. CDR3 in amino acids: CAIRDRQGLRNTIYF. The CDR3 DNA sequence: TGTGCCATCAGGGACAGACAGGGGCTGCGAAACACCATATATTTT.

The chain has TRBV30 and TRBJ1-3; tentative D call: TRBD1 (6 bases). CDR1 is GTSNPN and CDR2 is SVGIG in the germline V gene (reference sequence). The V gene lost 5 bases and the J gene lost 2 bases, with 10 bases spanning the gap. The length of the CDR3 is 13 residues. The DNA for the CDR3 is TGTGCCTGGGCGCAGGGGACTGGAAACACCATATATTTT. This codes for CAWAQGTGNTIYF.

V usage is TRBV7-2 and J usage is TRBJ2-1; TRBD1 might be the D (5 bases). The CDR3 consists of 15 residues. V lost 3 bases, J lost 4 bases, and 13 bases lay in between. Germline assignment: CDR1 SGHTA and CDR2 FQGNSA. The CDR3 DNA follows: TGTGCCAGCAGCTTTCGGCAGGGTCGGTACAATGAGCAGTTCTTC. This sequence encodes CASSFRQGRYNEQFF.

The chain carries TRBV6-5 and TRBJ1-2; 9 bases fit TRBD1. The CDR3 runs to 16 residues. CDR1 is MNHEY and CDR2 is SVGAGI in the germline V gene. The V segment lost 4 bases and the J segment 2 bases; nucleotides outside the gene matches: 8. The CDR3: CASSLLPGTGNYGYTF. The CDR3 DNA is TGTGCCAGCAGTTTACTCCCCGGGACAGGGAACTATGGCTACACCTTC.

The sample holds a few counts of this clone. This chain uses TRBV15 with TRBJ1-5, with D maybe TRBD1 (5 bases). Germline V gene lookup returns CDR1 LNHNV and CDR2 YYDKDF (reference sequence). CDR3 length: 17 amino acids. The V gene lost 1 base and the J gene lost 4 bases, with 17 bases spanning the gap. Here the CDR3 reads CATSRGGIIGGNQPQHF. The CDR3, as DNA: TGTGCCACCAGCAGAGGGGGCATAATCGGAGGGAATCAGCCCCAGCATTTT.

J is TRBJ2-3 and V is TRBV20-1; D gene unclear. The V end lost 3 bases, the J end lost 2 bases, and 15 bases lay between the germline ends. The CDR3 is 15 residues long. CDR1 is DFQATT and CDR2 is SNEGSKA in the germline V gene (reference sequence). This CDR3 is CSASGAHYATDTQYF. CDR3 sequence (DNA): TGCAGTGCTAGTGGCGCTCATTACGCCACAGATACGCAGTATTTT.

The CDR3 DNA sequence: TGTGCCAGCAGTTACCGAGGTGGGACCCAGTACTTC. As protein: CASSYRGGTQYF. The V call is TRBV6-5, the J call TRBJ2-5; no definite D call. The CDR3 is made up of 12 amino acids. V lost 2 bases and J lost 7, with 8 bases in between. Per the germline V gene, CDR1 is MNHEY and CDR2 is SVGAGI.